This T cell receptor (beta chain) was retrieved from a study of T cells after yellow fever vaccination. This clonotype was observed a few times. TCRdb passed the 5' RACE reads through MiXCR, listing each CDR3 protein once. This repertoire shows hundreds of thousands of distinct CDR3 sequences, approximately 12% found once; its top ten account for roughly 3.1%. Sequences were derived from CD4+ T cells sorted from PBMCs, sampled 15 days after the yellow fever booster vaccination. The receptor comes from a man younger than 35 who received the YFV17D yellow fever vaccine.

Written as DNA, the CDR3 is TGTGCCAGCAGGGGGACGGGGACACCCCTCCACTTT. This encodes CASRGTGTPLHF. The chain employs TRBV2 and TRBJ1-6; possibly TRBD1 for D (5 bases). Germline V lookup: CDR1 SNHLY, CDR2 FYNNEI. The ends were cut back, 6 bases at V and 11 bases at J, with 11 bases in the middle. CDR3 length: 12 amino acids.